Given below is one T cell receptor (beta chain) in context. The source of the sample is a study of blood T cell repertoires in COVID-19. Background on the study: The origin of the acute and convalescent COVID-19 samples was the United States, Italy and Spain. Sources were T cells, B-cell-depleted T cells, or PBMCs; the material itself was cDNA or gDNA.

The germline V gene has CDR1 SNHLY and CDR2 FYNNEI. Trimming took 6 bases from V and 2 from J; bases not matched to a gene: 5. The CDR3 is 15 amino acids. How the authors handled the data: Amplifying reference gene primers gave estimates of nucleated cell counts. Profiling relied on immunoSEQ multiplex PCR, and the TCRdb table lists in-frame clones only, not all of them. V and J calls and clone size are copied from that table; D and trimming were computed from the DNA. Here the sample spans approximately 250,000 clones, 83% being singletons. The source of this sequence is a human donor in a cohort sampled during active COVID-19. The sequencing sample was made of peripheral blood. The chain couples TRBV2 to TRBJ1-4, with 8 bases aligning to TRBD1. In nucleotides, the CDR3 is TGTGCCAGCAGCCTCGACAGGGGTACTAATGAAAAACTGTTTTTT. It translates to CASSLDRGTNEKLFF.